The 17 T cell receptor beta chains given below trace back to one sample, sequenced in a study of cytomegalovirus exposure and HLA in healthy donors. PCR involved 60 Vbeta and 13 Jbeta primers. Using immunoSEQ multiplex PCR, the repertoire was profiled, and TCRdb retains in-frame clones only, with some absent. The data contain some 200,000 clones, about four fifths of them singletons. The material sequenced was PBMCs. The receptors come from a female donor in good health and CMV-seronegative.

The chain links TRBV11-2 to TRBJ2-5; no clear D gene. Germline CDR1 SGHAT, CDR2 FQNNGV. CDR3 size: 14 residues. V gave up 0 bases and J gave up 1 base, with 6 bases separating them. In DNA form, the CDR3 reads TGTGCCAGCAGCTTAGAAACTTCCCAAGAGACCCAGTACTTC. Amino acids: CASSLETSQETQYF.

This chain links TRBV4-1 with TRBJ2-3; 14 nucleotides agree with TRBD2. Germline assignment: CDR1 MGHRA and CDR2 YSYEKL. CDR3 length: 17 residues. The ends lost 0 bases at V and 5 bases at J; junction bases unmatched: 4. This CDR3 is CASSQDRLAGGVDTQYF. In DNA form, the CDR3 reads TGCGCCAGCAGCCAAGACCGACTAGCGGGGGGGGTAGATACGCAGTATTTT.

The CDR3 reads CASSWDSSSYEQYF. The CDR3 coding sequence is TGTGCCAGCAGTTGGGACAGTAGCTCCTACGAGCAGTACTTC. The gene calls are TRBV6-6 and TRBJ2-7, with 7 bases that match TRBD1. Trimming cost V 4 bases and J 0 bases; bases outside gene matches: 3. The CDR3 spans 14 residues. From germline, CDR1 is MNHNY and CDR2 SVGAGI (reference sequence).

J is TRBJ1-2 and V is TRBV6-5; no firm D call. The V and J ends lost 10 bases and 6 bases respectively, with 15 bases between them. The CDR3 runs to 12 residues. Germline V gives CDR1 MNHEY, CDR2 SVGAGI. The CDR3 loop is CATCNGLDGYTF. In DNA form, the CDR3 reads TGTGCCACCTGCAATGGTTTAGATGGCTACACCTTC.

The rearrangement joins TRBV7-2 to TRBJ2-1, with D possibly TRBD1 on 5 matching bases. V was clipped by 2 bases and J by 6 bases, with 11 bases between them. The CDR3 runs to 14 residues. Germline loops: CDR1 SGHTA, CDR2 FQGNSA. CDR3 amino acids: CASSLFARVNEQFF. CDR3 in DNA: TGTGCCAGCAGCTTATTTGCCAGGGTCAATGAGCAGTTCTTC. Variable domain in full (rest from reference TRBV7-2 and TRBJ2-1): GAGVSQSPSNKVTEKGKDVELRCDPISGHTALYWYRQSLGQGLEFLIYFQGNSAPDKSGLPSDRFSAERTGGSVSTLTIQRTQQEDSAVYLCASSLFARVNEQFFGPGTRLTVL.

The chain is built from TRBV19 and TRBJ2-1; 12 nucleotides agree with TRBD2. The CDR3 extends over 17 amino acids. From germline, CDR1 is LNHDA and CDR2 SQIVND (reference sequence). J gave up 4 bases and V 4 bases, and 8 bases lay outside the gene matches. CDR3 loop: CASSRGTSGLLYNEQFF. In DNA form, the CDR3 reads TGTGCCAGTAGTAGGGGGACTAGCGGGCTACTATACAATGAGCAGTTCTTC.

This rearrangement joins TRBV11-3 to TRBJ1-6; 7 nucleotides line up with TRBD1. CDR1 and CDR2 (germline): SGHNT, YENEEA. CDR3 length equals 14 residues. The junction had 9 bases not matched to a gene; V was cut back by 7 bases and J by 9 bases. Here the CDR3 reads CASTRDSLFSPLHF. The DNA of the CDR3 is TGTGCCAGCACCCGGGACAGCCTATTTTCACCCCTCCACTTT.

CDR3 bases: TGTGCCAGCAGCCTTCAATATCAGGGCCAAGAGACCCAGTACTTC. This translates into CASSLQYQGQETQYF. This chain connects TRBV5-4 to TRBJ2-5; D is perhaps TRBD1 (5 bases). V lost 4 bases to trimming and J lost 1 base, with 14 bases between them. Germline V gives CDR1 SGHNT, CDR2 YYREEE (reference sequence). The CDR3 has 15 amino acids. Based on the CDR3 plus reference TRBV5-4 and TRBJ2-5, the full variable domain is ETGVTQSPTHLIKTRGQQVTLRCSSQSGHNTVSWYQQALGQGPQFIFQYYREEENGRGNFPPRFSGLQFPNYSSELNVNALELDDSALYLCASSLQYQGQETQYFGPGTRLLVL.

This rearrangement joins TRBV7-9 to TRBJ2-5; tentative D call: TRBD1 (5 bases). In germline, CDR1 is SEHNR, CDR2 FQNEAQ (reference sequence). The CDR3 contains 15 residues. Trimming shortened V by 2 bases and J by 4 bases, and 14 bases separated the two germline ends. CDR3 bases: TGTGCCAGCAGCTTACCCTCCTCAAGGGGAGAGACCCAGTACTTC. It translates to CASSLPSSRGETQYF.

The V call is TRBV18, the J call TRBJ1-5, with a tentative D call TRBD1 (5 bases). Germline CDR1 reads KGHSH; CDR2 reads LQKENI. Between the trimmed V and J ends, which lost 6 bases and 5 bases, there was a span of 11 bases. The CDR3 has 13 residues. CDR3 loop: CASSEGVDQPQHF. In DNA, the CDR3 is TGTGCCAGCTCGGAAGGGGTCGATCAGCCCCAGCATTTT.

CDR3: CAWVGLAGDEQFF. CDR3 bases: TGTGCCTGGGTGGGACTAGCGGGAGATGAGCAGTTCTTC. The chain links TRBV30 to TRBJ2-1; 14 bases fit TRBD2. With 5 bases clipped from V and 8 bases from J, the junction kept 2 bases outside the gene matches. Germline lookup yields CDR1 GTSNPN and CDR2 SVGIG (reference sequence). The CDR3 has 13 residues.

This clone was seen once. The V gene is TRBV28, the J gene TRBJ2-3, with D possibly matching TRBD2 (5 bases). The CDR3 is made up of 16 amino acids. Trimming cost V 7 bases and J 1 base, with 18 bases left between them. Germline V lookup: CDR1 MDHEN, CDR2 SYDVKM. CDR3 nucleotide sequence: TGTGCCAGCACGGTTCCAGCGGCATGTTGCACAGATACGCAGTATTTT. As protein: CASTVPAACCTDTQYF. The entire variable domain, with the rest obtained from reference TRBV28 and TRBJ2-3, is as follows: DVKVTQSSRYLVKRTGEKVFLECVQDMDHENMFWYRQDPGLGLRLIYFSYDVKMKEKGDIPEGYSVSREKKERFSLILESASTNQTSMYLCASTVPAACCTDTQYFGPGTRLTVL.

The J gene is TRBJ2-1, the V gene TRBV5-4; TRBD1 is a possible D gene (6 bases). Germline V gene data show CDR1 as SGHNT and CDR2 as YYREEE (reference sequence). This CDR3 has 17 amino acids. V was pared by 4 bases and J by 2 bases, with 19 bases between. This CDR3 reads CASSPMPGDSTYNEQFF. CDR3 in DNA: TGTGCCAGCAGCCCTATGCCAGGGGATTCTACCTACAATGAGCAGTTCTTC.

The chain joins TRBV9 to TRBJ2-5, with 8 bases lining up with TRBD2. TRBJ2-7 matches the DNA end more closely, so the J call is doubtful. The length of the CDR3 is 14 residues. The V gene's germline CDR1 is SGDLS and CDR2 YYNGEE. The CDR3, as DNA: TGTGCCAGCAGCAGCGGGGGCCGTACCTACGAGCAGTACTTC. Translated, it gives CASSSGGRTYEQYF.

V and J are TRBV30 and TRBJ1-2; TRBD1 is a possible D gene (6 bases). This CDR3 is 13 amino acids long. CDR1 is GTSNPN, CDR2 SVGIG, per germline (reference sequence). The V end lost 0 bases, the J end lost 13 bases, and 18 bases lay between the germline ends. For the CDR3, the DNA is TGTGCCTGGAGTGTACTCGGTTCGAGGGGGTTCACCTTC. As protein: CAWSVLGSRGFTF.

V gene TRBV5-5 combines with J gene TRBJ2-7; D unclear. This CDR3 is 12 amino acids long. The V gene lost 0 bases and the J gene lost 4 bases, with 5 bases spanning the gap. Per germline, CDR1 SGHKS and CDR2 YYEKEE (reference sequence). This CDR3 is CASSLDWYEQYF. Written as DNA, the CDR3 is TGTGCCAGCAGCTTGGACTGGTACGAGCAGTACTTC.

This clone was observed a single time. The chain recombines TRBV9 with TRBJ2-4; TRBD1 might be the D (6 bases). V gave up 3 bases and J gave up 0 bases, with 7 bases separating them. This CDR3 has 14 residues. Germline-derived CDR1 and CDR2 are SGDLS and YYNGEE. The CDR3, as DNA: TGTGCCAGCAGCGGAGGGGGAGCCAAAAACATTCAGTACTTC. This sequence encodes CASSGGGAKNIQYF.